These T cell receptor beta chains were read from a single sample in a study of B cell selection in AIRE deficiency. TCRdb keeps only in-frame clones here, not all; method: immunoSEQ multiplex PCR. The sample includes 20,000 to 25,000 clones, nearly 95% of them seen just once. The sequenced material came from CD4+CD25+ Tregs sorted from PBMCs. The receptor set was obtained from a human donor in good health. CDR3s leave out the opening cysteine and the closing phenylalanine or tryptophan.

J	V	CDR3
TRBJ2-7	TRBV7-6	ASSLASVPYEQY
TRBJ2-1	TRBV5-4	ASSFRLYNEQF
TRBJ2-2	TRBV7-2	ASSLLAHTGELF
TRBJ1-3	TRBV6-6	ASSYGTASGNTIY
TRBJ2-5	TRBV19	ASSSPGAGETQY
TRBJ1-2	TRBV18	ASSTGNYGYT
TRBJ2-3	TRBV11-2	ASSSGRRDTQY
TRBJ2-3	TRBV7-6	ASSLAQSWVTDTQY
TRBJ2-2	TRBV11-2	ASSLGSGTGELF
TRBJ2-2	TRBV19	ASSMSAGGGTGELF
TRBJ1-3	TRBV5-1	ASSQGVGVVAGNTIY
TRBJ1-6	TRBV7-2	ASSLRGADSPLH
TRBJ2-4	TRBV6-1	ASSVGQDFQY
TRBJ2-3	TRBV12-5	ASGFLDTQY
TRBJ1-5	TRBV2	ASRYMEGNQPQH
TRBJ2-3	TRBV9	ASSVAWGSGGAGTDTQY
TRBJ2-5	TRBV11-3	ASSVPTSGIYQETQY
TRBJ1-2	TRBV6-4	ASSDPDRGHYGYT
TRBJ2-1	TRBV5-1	ASTGLAGGQEL
TRBJ1-4	TRBV20-1	SARWEKLF
TRBJ2-3	TRBV5-4	ASSSNWGLEDTQY
TRBJ1-4	TRBV15	ATSRGQGRGKLF